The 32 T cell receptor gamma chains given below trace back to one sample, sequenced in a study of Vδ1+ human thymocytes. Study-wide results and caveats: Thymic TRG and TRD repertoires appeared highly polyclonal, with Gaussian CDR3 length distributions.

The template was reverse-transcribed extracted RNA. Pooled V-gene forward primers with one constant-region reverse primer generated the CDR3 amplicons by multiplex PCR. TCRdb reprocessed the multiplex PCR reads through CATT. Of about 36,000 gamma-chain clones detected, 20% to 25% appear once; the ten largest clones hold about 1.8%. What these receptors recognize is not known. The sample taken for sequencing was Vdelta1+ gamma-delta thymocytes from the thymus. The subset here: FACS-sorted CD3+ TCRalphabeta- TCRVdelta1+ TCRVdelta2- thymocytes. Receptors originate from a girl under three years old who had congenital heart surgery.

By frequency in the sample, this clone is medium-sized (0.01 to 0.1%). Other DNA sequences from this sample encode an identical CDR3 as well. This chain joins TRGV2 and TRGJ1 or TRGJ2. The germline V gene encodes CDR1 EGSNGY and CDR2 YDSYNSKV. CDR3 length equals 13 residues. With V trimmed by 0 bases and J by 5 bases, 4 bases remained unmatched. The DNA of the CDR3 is TGTGCCACCTGGGACGGGCCAAATTATAAGAAACTCTTT. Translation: CATWDGPNYKKLF.

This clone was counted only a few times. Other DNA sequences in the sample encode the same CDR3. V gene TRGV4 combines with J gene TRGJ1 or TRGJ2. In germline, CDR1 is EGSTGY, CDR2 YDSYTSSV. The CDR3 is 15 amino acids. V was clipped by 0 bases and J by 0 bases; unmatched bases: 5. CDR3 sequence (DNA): TGTGCCACCTGGGATGGGCGGGGGAATTATTATAAGAAACTCTTT. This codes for CATWDGRGNYYKKLF.

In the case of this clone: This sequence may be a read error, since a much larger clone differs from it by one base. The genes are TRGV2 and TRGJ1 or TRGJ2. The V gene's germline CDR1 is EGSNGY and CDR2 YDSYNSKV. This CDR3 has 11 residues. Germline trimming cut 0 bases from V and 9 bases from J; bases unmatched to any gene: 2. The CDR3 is CATWDGAKKLF. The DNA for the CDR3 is TGTGCCACCTGGGACGGGGCTAAGAAACTCTTT.

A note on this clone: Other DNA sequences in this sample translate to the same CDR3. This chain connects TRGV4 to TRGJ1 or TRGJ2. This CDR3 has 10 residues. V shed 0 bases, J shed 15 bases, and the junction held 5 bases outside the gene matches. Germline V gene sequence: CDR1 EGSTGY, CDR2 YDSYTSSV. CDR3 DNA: TGTGCCACCTGGGATGGGCCGGGACTCTTT. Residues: CATWDGPGLF.

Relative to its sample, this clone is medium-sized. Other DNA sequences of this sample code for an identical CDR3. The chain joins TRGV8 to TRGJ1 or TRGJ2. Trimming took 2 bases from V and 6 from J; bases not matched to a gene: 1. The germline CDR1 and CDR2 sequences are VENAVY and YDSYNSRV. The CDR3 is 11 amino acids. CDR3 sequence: CATWDTYKKLF. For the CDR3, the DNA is TGTGCCACCTGGGATACTTATAAGAAACTCTTT.

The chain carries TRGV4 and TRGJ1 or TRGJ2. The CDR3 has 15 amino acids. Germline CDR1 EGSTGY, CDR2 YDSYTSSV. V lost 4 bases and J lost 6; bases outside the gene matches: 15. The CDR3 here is CATWDGPPVGYKKLF. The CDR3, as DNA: TGTGCCACCTGGGACGGGCCTCCCGTGGGTTATAAGAAACTCTTT.

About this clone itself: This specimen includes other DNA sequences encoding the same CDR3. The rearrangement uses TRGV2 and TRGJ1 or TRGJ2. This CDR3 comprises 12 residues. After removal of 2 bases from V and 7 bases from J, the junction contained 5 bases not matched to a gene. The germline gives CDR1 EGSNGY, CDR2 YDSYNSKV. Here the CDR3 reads CATWDARYKKLF. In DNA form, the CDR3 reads TGTGCCACCTGGGACGCTCGGTATAAGAAACTCTTT.

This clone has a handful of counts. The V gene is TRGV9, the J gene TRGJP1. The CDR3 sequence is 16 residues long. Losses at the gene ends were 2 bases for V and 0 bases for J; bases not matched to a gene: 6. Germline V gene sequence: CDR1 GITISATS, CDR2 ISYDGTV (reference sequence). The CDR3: CALWEDGNTTGWFKIF. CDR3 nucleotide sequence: TGTGCCTTGTGGGAGGACGGTAATACCACTGGTTGGTTCAAGATATTT.

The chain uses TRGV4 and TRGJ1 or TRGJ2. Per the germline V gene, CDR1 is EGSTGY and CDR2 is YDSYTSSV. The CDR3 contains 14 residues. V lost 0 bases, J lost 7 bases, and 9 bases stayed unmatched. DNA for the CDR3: TGTGCCACCTGGGATGGGCCCGAGAGGTATAAGAAACTCTTT. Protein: CATWDGPERYKKLF.

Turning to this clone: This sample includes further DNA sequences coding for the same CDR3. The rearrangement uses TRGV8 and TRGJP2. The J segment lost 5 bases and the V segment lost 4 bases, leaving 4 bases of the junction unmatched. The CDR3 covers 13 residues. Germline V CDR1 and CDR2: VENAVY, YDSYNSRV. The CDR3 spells CATWDPSDWIKTF. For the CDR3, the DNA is TGTGCCACCTGGGACCCCAGTGATTGGATCAAGACGTTT.

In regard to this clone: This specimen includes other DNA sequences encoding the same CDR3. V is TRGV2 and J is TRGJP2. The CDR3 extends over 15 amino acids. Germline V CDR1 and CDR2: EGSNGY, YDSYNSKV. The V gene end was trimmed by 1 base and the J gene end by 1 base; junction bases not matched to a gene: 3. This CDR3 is CATWDGSSSDWIKTF. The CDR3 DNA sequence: TGTGCCACCTGGGACGGAAGTAGTAGTGATTGGATCAAGACGTTT.

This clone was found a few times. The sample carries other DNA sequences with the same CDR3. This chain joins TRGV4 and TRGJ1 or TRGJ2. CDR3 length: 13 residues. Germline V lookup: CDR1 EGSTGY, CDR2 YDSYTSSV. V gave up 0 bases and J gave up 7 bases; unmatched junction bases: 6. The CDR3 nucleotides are TGTGCCACCTGGGATGGGCCGAAGTATAAGAAACTCTTT. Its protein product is CATWDGPKYKKLF.

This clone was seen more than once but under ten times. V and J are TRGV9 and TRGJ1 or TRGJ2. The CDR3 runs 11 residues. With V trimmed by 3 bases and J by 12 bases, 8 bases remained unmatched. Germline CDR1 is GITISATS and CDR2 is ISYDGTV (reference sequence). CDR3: CALWEREGKLF. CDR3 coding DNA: TGTGCCTTGTGGGAGCGCGAGGGGAAACTCTTT.

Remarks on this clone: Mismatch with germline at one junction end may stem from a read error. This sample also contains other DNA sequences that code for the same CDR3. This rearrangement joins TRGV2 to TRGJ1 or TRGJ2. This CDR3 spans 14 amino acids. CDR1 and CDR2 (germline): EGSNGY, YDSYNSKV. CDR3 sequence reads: CATWDGLNYYKELF. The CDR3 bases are TGTGCCACCTGGGACGGACTGAATTATTATAAGGAACTCTTT.

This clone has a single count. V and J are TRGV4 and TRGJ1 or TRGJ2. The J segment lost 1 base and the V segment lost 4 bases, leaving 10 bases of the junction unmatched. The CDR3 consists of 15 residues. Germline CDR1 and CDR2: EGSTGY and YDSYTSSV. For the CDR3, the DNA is TGTGCCACCTGGGACGGCCTGATAAATTATTATAAGAAACTCTTT. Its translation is CATWDGLINYYKKLF.

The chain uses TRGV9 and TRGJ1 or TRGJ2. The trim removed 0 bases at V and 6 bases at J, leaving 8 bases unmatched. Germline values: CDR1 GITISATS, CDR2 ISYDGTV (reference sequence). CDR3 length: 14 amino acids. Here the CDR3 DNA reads TGTGCCTTGTGGGAGGTGCGATGGGGTTATAAGAAACTCTTT. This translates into CALWEVRWGYKKLF.

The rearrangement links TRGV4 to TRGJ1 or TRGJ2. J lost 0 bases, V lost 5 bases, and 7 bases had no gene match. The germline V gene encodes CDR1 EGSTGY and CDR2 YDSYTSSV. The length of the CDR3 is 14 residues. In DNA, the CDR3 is TGTGCCACCTGGGTAACATCGAATTATTATAAGAAACTCTTT. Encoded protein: CATWVTSNYYKKLF.

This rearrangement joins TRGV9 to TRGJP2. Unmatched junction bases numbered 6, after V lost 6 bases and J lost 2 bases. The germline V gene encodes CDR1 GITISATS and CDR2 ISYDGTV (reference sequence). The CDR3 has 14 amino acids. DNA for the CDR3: TGTGCCTTGTGGCAGCTGAGTAGTGATTGGATCAAGACGTTT. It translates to CALWQLSSDWIKTF.

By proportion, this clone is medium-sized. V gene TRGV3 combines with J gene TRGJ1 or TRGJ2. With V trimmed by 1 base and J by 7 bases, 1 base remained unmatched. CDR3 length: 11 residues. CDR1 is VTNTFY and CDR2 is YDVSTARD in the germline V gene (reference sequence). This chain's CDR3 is CATWDRYKKLF. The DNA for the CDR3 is TGTGCCACCTGGGACAGATATAAGAAACTCTTT.

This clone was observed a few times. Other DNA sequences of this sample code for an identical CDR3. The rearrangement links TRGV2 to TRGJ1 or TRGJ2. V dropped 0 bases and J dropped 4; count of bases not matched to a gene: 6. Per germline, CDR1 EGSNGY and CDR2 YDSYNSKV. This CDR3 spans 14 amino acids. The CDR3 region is CATWDGPNYYKKLF. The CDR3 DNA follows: TGTGCCACCTGGGACGGGCCTAACTATTATAAGAAACTCTTT.

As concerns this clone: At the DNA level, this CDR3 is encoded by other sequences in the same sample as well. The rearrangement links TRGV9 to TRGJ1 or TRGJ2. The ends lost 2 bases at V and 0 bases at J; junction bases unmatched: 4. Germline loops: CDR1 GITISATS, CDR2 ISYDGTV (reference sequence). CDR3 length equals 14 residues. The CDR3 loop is CALWEALNYYKKLF. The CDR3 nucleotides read TGTGCCTTGTGGGAGGCACTGAATTATTATAAGAAACTCTTT.

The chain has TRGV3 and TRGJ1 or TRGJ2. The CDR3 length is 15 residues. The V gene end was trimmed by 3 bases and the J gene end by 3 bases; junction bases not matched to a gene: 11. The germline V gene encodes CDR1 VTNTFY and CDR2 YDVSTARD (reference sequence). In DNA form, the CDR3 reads TGTGCCACCTGGGACCGACGAACCACTTATTATAAGAAACTCTTT. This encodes CATWDRRTTYYKKLF.

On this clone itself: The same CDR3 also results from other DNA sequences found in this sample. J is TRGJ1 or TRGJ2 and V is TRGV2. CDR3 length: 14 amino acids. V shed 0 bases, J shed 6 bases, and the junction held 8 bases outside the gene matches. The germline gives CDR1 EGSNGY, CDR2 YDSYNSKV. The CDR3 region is CATWDGLLGYKKLF. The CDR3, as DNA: TGTGCCACCTGGGACGGGCTATTGGGTTATAAGAAACTCTTT.

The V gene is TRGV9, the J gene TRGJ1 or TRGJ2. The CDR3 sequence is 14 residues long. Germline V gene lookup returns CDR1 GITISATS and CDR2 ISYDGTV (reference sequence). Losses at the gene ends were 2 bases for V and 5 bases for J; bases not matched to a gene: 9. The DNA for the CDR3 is TGTGCCTTGTGGGAGGGCCGGGAGGATTATAAGAAACTCTTT. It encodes CALWEGREDYKKLF.

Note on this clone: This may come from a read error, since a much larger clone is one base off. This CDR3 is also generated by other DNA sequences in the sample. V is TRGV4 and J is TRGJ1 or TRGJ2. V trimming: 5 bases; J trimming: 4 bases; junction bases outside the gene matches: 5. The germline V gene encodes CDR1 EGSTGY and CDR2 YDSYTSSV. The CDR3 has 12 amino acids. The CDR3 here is CATWGLYYKKLF. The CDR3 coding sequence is TGTGCCACCTGGGGCCTATATTATAAGAAACTCTTT.

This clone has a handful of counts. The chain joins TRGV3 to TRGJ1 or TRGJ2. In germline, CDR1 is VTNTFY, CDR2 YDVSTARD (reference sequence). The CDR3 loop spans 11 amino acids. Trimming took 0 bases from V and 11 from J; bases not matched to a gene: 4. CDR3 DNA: TGTGCCACCTGGGACAGGGGGGAGAAACTCTTT. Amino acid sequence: CATWDRGEKLF.

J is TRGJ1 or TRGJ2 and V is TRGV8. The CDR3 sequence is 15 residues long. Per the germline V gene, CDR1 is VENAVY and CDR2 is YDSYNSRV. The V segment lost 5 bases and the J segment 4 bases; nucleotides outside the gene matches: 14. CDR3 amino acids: CATWGRRGGYYKKLF. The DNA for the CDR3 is TGTGCCACCTGGGGCCGGAGAGGGGGATATTATAAGAAACTCTTT.

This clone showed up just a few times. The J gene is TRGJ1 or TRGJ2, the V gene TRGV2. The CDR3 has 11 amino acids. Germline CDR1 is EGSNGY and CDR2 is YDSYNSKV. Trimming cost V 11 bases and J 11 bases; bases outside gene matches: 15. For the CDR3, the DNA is TGTGCCATCCTCCGAGGTGGTGAGAAACTCTTT. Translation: CAILRGGEKLF.

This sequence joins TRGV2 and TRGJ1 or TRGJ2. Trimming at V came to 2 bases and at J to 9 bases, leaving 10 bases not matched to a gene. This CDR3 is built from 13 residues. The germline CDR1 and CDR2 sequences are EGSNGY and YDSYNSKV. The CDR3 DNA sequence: TGTGCCACCTGGGACGCGCCGCTCACTAAGAAACTCTTT. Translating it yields CATWDAPLTKKLF.

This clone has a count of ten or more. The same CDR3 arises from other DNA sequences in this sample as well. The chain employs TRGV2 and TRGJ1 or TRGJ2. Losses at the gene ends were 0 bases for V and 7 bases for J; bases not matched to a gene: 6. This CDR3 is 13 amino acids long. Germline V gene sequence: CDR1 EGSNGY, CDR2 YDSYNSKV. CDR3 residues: CATWDGLGYKKLF. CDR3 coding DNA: TGTGCCACCTGGGACGGGCTAGGGTATAAGAAACTCTTT.

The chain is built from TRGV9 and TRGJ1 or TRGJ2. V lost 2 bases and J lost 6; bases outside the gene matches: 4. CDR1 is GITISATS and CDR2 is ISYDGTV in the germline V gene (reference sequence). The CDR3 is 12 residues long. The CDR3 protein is CALWEAPYKKLF. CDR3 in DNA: TGTGCCTTGTGGGAGGCACCTTATAAGAAACTCTTT.

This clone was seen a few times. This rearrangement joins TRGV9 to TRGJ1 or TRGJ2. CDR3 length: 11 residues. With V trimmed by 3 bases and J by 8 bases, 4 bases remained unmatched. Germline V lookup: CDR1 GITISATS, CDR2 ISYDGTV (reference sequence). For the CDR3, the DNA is TGTGCCTTGTGGGAGCATCATAAGAAACTCTTT. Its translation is CALWEHHKKLF.